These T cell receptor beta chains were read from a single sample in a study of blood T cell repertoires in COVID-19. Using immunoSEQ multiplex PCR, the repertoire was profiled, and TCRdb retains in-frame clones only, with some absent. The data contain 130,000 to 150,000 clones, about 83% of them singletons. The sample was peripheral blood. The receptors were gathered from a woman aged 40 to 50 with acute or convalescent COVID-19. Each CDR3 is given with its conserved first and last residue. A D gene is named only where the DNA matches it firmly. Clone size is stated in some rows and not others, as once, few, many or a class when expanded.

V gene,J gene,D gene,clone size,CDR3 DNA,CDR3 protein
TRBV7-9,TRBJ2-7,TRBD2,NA,TGTGCCAGCAGCCTGACCGCGCTAGCGGGAGAAAAGCAGTACTTC,CASSLTALAGEKQYF
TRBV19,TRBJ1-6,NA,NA,TGTGCCAGTAGTATTCACAGGGAGAATTCACCCCTCCACTTT,CASSIHRENSPLHF
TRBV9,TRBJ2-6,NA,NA,TGTGCCAGCAGCGTAGGAGCTTGGTCTGGGGCCAACGTCCTGACTTTC,CASSVGAWSGANVLTF
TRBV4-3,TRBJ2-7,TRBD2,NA,TGCGCCAGCAGCCCCTTACTAGCGGGAGCAGGAGAGCAGTACTTC,CASSPLLAGAGEQYF
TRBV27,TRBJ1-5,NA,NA,TGTGCCAGCACCCCTTACTCTTATAGCAATCAGCCCCAGCATTTT,CASTPYSYSNQPQHF
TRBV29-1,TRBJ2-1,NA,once,TGCAGCGTTGAAGCCGGTGAAACGGTGTACAATGAGCAGTTCTTC,CSVEAGETVYNEQFF
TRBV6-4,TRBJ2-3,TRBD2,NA,TGTGCCAGCAGCACCCTAGTGGGAGGGCCAACAGATACGCAGTATTTT,CASSTLVGGPTDTQYF
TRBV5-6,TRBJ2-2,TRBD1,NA,TGTGCCAGCAGCCGCGGGACAGGGGTGGGCACCGGGGAGCTGTTTTTT,CASSRGTGVGTGELFF
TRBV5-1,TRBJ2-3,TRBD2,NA,TGCGCCAGCAGCCCCGGGGGACTAGCGGTCACAGATACGCAGTATTTT,CASSPGGLAVTDTQYF
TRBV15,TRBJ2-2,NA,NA,TGTGCCACCAGCAGAGATCTCGGAGGATTGAACACCGGGGAGCTGTTTTTT,CATSRDLGGLNTGELFF
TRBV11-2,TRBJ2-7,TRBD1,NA,TGTGCCAGCAGCCCCCTGACAGGGCATTCCTACGAGCAGTACTTC,CASSPLTGHSYEQYF
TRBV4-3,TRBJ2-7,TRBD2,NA,TGCGCCAGCAGCCAACAACTAGCGGGGGGGCTCGAGCAGTACTTC,CASSQQLAGGLEQYF
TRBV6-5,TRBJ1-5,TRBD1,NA,TGTGCCAGCAGACCAACAGGGGCGGGTCAGCCCCAGCATTTT,CASRPTGAGQPQHF
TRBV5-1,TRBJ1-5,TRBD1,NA,TGCGCCAGCAGCTACGATTCGACAGGGGGCGGACAGCCCCAGCATTTT,CASSYDSTGGGQPQHF
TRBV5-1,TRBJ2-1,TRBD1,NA,TGCGCCAGCAGCCTCCGGACAGGGGGTGGGGATGAGCAGTTCTTC,CASSLRTGGGDEQFF
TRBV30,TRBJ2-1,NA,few,TGTGCCTGGAGTGTAACGGACAATGAGCAGTTCTTC,CAWSVTDNEQFF
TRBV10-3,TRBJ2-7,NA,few,TGTGCCATCAGTGAGTCTGGGGGCAGGGGCGGCTACGAGCAGTACTTC,CAISESGGRGGYEQYF
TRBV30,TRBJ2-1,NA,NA,TGTGCCTGGAGTGTTTGGGGGGTTCAGTTCTTC,CAWSVWGVQFF
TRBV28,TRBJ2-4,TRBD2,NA,TGTGCCAGCAGTTTAGAGGCGGGGGGGCTGAGAAACATTCAGTACTTC,CASSLEAGGLRNIQYF
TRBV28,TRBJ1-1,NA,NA,TGTGCCATCCTGGGGGCCGGGGACACTGAAGCTTTCTTT,CAILGAGDTEAFF
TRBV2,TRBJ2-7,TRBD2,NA,TGTGCCAGCAGCGAGCGAGCGGGGGACCTGTCTGAGCAGTACTTC,CASSERAGDLSEQYF
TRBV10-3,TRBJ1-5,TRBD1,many,TGTGCCATCAGAGCGACAGGGAACTCCCAGCCCCAGCATTTT,CAIRATGNSQPQHF
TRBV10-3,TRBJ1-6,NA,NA,TGTGCCATCAGTGAGCGCCAGACAGAGACTAATTCACCCCTCCACTTT,CAISERQTETNSPLHF
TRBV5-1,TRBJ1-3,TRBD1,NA,TGCGCCAGCAGCCTTCTGGGACAGTCGGCGTCCGGAAACACCATATATTTT,CASSLLGQSASGNTIYF
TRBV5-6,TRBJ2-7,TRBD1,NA,TGTGCCAGCAGCTTGTTTGTAGGGACAGGGAGGAGCGAGCAGTACTTC,CASSLFVGTGRSEQYF
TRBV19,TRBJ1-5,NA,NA,TGTGCCAGTAGTATGTCCGCGGGTCAGCCCCAGCATTTT,CASSMSAGQPQHF
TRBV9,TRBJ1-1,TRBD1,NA,TGTGCCAGCAGCGTATCGGGGGGACAGGGGACTGAAGCTTTCTTT,CASSVSGGQGTEAFF
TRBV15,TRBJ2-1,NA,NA,TGTGCCACCAGCAGGTTACTGGTCAATGAGCAGTTCTTC,CATSRLLVNEQFF
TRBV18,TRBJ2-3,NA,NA,TGTGCCAGCTCACCTCAGGGAGATACGCAGTATTTT,CASSPQGDTQYF
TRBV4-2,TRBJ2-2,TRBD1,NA,TGTGCCAGCAGCCACCCGGACAGGGAGACCGGGGAGCTGTTTTTT,CASSHPDRETGELFF
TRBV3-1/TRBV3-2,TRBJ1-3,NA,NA,TGTGCCAGCAGCCAAGGACTGTCGACCATATATTTT,CASSQGLSTIYF
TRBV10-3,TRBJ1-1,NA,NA,TGTGCCATCAGTGACGCGGTCAAATCCACTGAAGCTTTCTTT,CAISDAVKSTEAFF
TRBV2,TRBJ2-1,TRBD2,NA,TGTGCCAGCAAAAACCCGGGACTAGCGAACAATGAGCAGTTCTTC,CASKNPGLANNEQFF
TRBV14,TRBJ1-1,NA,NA,TGTGCCAGCAGCCAAGACAGGGATAACACTGAAGCTTTCTTT,CASSQDRDNTEAFF
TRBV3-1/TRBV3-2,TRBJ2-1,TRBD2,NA,TGTGCCAGCAGCCATGGGGGGGAAGTCTACAATGAGCAGTTCTTC,CASSHGGEVYNEQFF
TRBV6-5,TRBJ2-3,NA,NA,TGTGCCAGCAGTAGCGGAGGGCTGGGGCAGTATTTT,CASSSGGLGQYF
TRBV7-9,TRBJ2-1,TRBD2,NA,TGTGCCAGCAGCTTGGATTCGGGACTAGCGGTCAGGGGCGAGTTCTTC,CASSLDSGLAVRGEFF
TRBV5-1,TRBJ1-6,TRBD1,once,TGCGCCAGCAGCTTCGGGACAGGGACGAATTCACCCCTCCACTTT,CASSFGTGTNSPLHF
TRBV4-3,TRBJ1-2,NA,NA,TGCGCCAGCAGCCAAGGGGAGGGCGGCTACACCTTC,CASSQGEGGYTF
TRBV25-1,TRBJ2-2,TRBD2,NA,TGTGCCAGCAGTGTAAGCGGGGCTGGCACCGGGGAGCTGTTTTTT,CASSVSGAGTGELFF
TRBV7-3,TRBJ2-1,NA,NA,TGTGCCAGCAGCTTAACGGGAGCCTACAATGAGCAGTTCTTC,CASSLTGAYNEQFF
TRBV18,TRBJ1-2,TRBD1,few,TGTGCCAGCTCACCGGGACAGGGGAGGGACTATGGCTACACCTTC,CASSPGQGRDYGYTF
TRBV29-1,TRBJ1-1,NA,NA,TGCAGCGTTGAGACCCCGGAGGGGCACACTGAAGCTTTCTTT,CSVETPEGHTEAFF
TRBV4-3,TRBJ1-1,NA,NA,TGCGCCAGCAGCCAAGAATATAGCAACACTGAAGCTTTCTTT,CASSQEYSNTEAFF
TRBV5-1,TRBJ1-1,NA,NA,TGCGCCAGCAGCTTGACTCTGAACACTGAAGCTTTCTTT,CASSLTLNTEAFF
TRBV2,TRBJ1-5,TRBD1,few,TGTGCCAGCAGTGATGGGACAGTCCGAGGCAATCAGCCCCAGCATTTT,CASSDGTVRGNQPQHF
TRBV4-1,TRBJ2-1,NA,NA,TGCGCCAGCAGCTCAGTGGAGGATGAGCAGTTCTTC,CASSSVEDEQFF
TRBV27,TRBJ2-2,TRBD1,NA,TGTGCCAGCAGTTTTACAGGGGACACCGGGGAGCTGTTTTTT,CASSFTGDTGELFF
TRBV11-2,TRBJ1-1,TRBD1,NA,TGTGCCAGCAGCTTGCGTCGAGACAGGGCTAACACTGAAGCTTTCTTT,CASSLRRDRANTEAFF
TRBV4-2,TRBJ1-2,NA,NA,TGTGCCAGCAGCCAAGAGCAGAACTATGGCTACACCTTC,CASSQEQNYGYTF
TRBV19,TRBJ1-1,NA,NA,TGTGCCAGTAGTATATCGTGGAACACTGAAGCTTTCTTT,CASSISWNTEAFF
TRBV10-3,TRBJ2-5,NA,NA,TGTGCCATCAGTGAAGGTGTAGCGGCTAAAGAGACCCAGTACTTC,CAISEGVAAKETQYF
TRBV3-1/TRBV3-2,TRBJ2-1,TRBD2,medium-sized,TGTGCCAGCAGCCAAGCTGGGCGGGAGAGCTCGGGTGAGCAGTTCTTC,CASSQAGRESSGEQFF